The T cell receptor beta chain under discussion was sequenced for a study of Ad26.COV2.S vaccination and SARS-CoV-2 variants. For the study at large: Participant was drawn from the COV1001 Ad26.COV2.S trial arm. The study, taken as a whole, reports: Substantial breadth was reportedly displayed by spike-specific CD8+ and CD4+ T cell responses after vaccination. Spike-specific TCR breadth in vaccine recipients exceeded that seen in placebo recipients.

V trimming: 1 base; J trimming: 4 bases; junction bases outside the gene matches: 12. Germline V gene sequence: CDR1 LNHDA, CDR2 SQIVND (reference sequence). The CDR3 totals 17 residues. Treatment: roughly 20 received Ad26.COV2.S at low or high dose, single or two shots; about five received placebo; per-sample allocation not given. Day 63 after the first vaccine or placebo injection was the time point for sampling. Produced via immunoSEQ multiplex PCR; TCRdb's table is partial and in-frame only. The profile shows about 350,000 clones, about 88% of them singletons. Notes on this clone: Its antigen is unknown.

This receptor was identified in a person between 18 and 59 years old who received the Ad26.COV2.S COVID-19 vaccine or a placebo. This chain uses TRBV19 with TRBJ2-5, with 7 bases aligning to TRBD1. Specimen: peripheral blood, collected in a trial of Ad26.COV2.S vaccine versus placebo. The CDR3 reads CASSIGAGAGGRETQYF. In DNA, the CDR3 is TGTGCCAGTAGTATAGGGGCAGGGGCAGGGGGTCGAGAGACCCAGTACTTC.